These 24 T cell receptor beta chains share one sample of origin, sequenced in a study of chemoradiotherapy in HPV16-positive cancers. Some clones are missing from TCRdb's copy, which holds only in-frame ones; the method was immunoSEQ multiplex PCR. The sample shows fewer than 40,000 clones, 92% of them seen only once. The sample here was blood, taken from a patient who underwent chemoradiotherapy. Source of these receptors: a human donor with HPV-associated anogenital cancer.

V and J are TRBV7-6 and TRBJ2-7; D unclear. Germline assignment: CDR1 SGHVS and CDR2 FNYEAQ. This CDR3 has 12 residues. The ends were cut back, 5 bases at V and 6 bases at J, with 11 bases in the middle. This chain's CDR3 is CASSPLEGEQYF. DNA of the CDR3: TGTGCCAGCAGCCCCCTGGAAGGCGAGCAGTACTTC.

With regard to this clone: An end of the junction differs from the germline gene, which may be a read error. The V and J genes are TRBV6-9 and TRBJ1-2; a possible D gene is TRBD1 (5 bases). Per germline, CDR1 MNHGY and CDR2 SVAAGI. The CDR3 spans 10 residues. The CDR3 coding sequence is TGTGCCCCCGTGGGGGGTGGCGACACCTTC. This encodes CAPVGGGDTF.

Only one count was recorded for this clone. The chain is built from TRBV6-4 and TRBJ2-2; 10 bases are shared with TRBD2. The CDR3 length is 15 residues. The J segment lost 1 base and the V segment lost 5 bases, leaving 1 base of the junction unmatched. Germline assignment: CDR1 MRHNA and CDR2 SNTAGT. This CDR3 reads CASSLAGENTGELFF. CDR3 DNA sequence: TGTGCCAGCAGTCTAGCGGGGGAGAACACCGGGGAGCTGTTTTTT.

This clone appeared once. V and J are TRBV7-2 and TRBJ1-1; D is undetermined. V lost 1 base to trimming and J lost 2 bases, with 8 bases between them. The CDR3 runs to 14 residues. The germline V gene encodes CDR1 SGHTA and CDR2 FQGNSA. CDR3: CASSLGSQNTEAFF. DNA of the CDR3: TGTGCCAGCAGCTTAGGTTCACAAAACACTGAAGCTTTCTTT.

This clone appeared a single time. The genes are TRBV6-5 and TRBJ2-3; possible D gene TRBD2, 5 bases. The CDR3 is 13 amino acids. V shed 8 bases and J shed 8 bases, with 17 bases lying between them. Germline CDR1 and CDR2: MNHEY and SVGAGI. CDR3 nucleotides: TGTGCCAGCCGGCTTGGTTTCGCGGGTACGCAGTATTTT. Protein sequence: CASRLGFAGTQYF.

This clone was picked up a small number of times. This sequence joins TRBV27 and TRBJ2-7; a weak D match, TRBD1 (5 bases). Trimming shortened V by 5 bases and J by 3 bases, and 8 bases separated the two germline ends. CDR1 and CDR2 from the germline V gene are MNHEY and SMNVEV (reference sequence). The CDR3 totals 12 residues. CDR3: CASSLRGYEQYF. CDR3 in DNA: TGTGCCAGCAGTCTTAGGGGCTACGAGCAGTACTTC.

The J gene is TRBJ1-2, the V gene TRBV7-3, with D possibly being TRBD1 (5 bases). CDR3 length: 13 residues. The V and J ends lost 2 bases and 8 bases respectively, with 12 bases between them. CDR1 and CDR2 (germline): SGHTA, FQGTGA. The CDR3 region has the DNA TGTGCCAGCAGCTTATCGGGGACGGGCGGCTACACCTTC. Its translation: CASSLSGTGGYTF.

The chain has TRBV4-1 and TRBJ2-1; 7 bases fit TRBD1. CDR1 MGHRA and CDR2 YSYEKL come from the germline V gene. V lost 1 base and J lost 2; bases outside the gene matches: 2. This CDR3 has 15 amino acids. The CDR3 nucleotides are TGCGCCAGCAGCCAAGTTGGACAGGCCTACAATGAGCAGTTCTTC. This codes for CASSQVGQAYNEQFF.

V usage is TRBV4-2 and J usage is TRBJ2-5; 8 bases align to TRBD2. V was pared by 4 bases and J by 6 bases, with 10 bases of the junction left unmatched. Germline assignment: CDR1 LGHNA and CDR2 YNFKEQ. The CDR3 runs to 15 residues. CDR3 sequence reads: CASSPPRTSLQTQYF. The CDR3 DNA is TGTGCCAGCAGCCCACCTCGGACTAGCTTGCAGACCCAGTACTTC.

The rearrangement joins TRBV6-5 to TRBJ1-5; D is ambiguous. V gave up 5 bases and J gave up 7 bases, with 18 bases separating them. CDR3 size: 15 residues. Germline V gene lookup returns CDR1 MNHEY and CDR2 SVGAGI. The CDR3 DNA reads as TGTGCCAGCAGTAAATCTAGGGCCGTCGGGCAGCCCCAGCATTTT. Its translation: CASSKSRAVGQPQHF.

V is TRBV5-1 and J is TRBJ1-3; the match to TRBD1 covers 9 bases. V shed 3 bases and J 0 bases; nucleotides not matched to a gene: 4. Germline CDR1 is SGHRS and CDR2 is YFSETQ. The CDR3 is 16 amino acids. The CDR3 sequence is CASSSGQGYSGNTIYF. CDR3 nucleotides: TGCGCCAGCAGCTCGGGACAGGGATACTCTGGAAACACCATATATTTT.

V and J are TRBV14 and TRBJ2-1, with TRBD2 matching 15 bases. The CDR3 loop spans 20 amino acids. Germline CDR1 is SGHDN and CDR2 is FVKESK. V gave up 4 bases and J gave up 4 bases; unmatched junction bases: 14. The CDR3 bases are TGTGCCAGCAGCCGGCACCCCGGACTAGCGGGGGGGCTAGGGTACAATGAGCAGTTCTTC. Protein sequence: CASSRHPGLAGGLGYNEQFF.

The chain carries TRBV19 and TRBJ1-2, with D possibly being TRBD1 (5 bases). This CDR3 has 14 residues. Germline V lookup: CDR1 LNHDA, CDR2 SQIVND (reference sequence). Trimming stripped 3 bases from V and 4 bases from J, with 12 bases between. The CDR3 loop is CASSIYRQSYGYTF. Here the CDR3 DNA reads TGTGCCAGTAGTATCTACCGACAGTCCTATGGCTACACCTTC.

The V and J genes are TRBV27 and TRBJ1-2; no clear D gene. V dropped 4 bases and J dropped 6 bases, with 15 bases sitting between them. CDR3 length: 14 residues. Germline V lookup: CDR1 MNHEY, CDR2 SMNVEV (reference sequence). CDR3 sequence: CASSSLGLLHGYTF. The CDR3, as DNA: TGTGCCAGCAGTTCCCTAGGACTCCTACATGGCTACACCTTC.

The V and J genes are TRBV7-2 and TRBJ1-2; perhaps TRBD1 as D (6 bases). Germline V CDR1 and CDR2: SGHTA, FQGNSA. The germline V and J ends were trimmed by 6 bases and 6 bases, with 11 bases remaining between them. The CDR3 is 12 amino acids. CDR3 in amino acids: CASRLNRDGYTF. In nucleotides, the CDR3 is TGTGCCAGCAGACTAAACAGGGATGGCTACACCTTC.

V usage is TRBV19 and J usage is TRBJ1-1; TRBD1 aligns across 8 bases. The germline gives CDR1 LNHDA, CDR2 SQIVND (reference sequence). After removal of 3 bases from V and 1 base from J, the junction contained 4 bases not matched to a gene. The CDR3 spans 15 residues. CDR3 bases: TGTGCCAGTAGTATTTGGGGGACAGGGAACACTGAAGCTTTCTTT. Amino acids: CASSIWGTGNTEAFF.

V usage is TRBV11-2 and J usage is TRBJ1-2; D call uncertain. V lost 4 bases, J lost 5 bases, and 8 bases lay in between. There are 12 residues in the CDR3. In germline, CDR1 is SGHAT, CDR2 FQNNGV. CDR3 sequence reads: CASSSAGYGYTF. CDR3 bases: TGTGCCAGCAGCTCCGCGGGTTATGGCTACACCTTC.

V and J are TRBV20-1 and TRBJ2-1, with D possibly matching TRBD1 (6 bases). Germline lookup yields CDR1 DFQATT and CDR2 SNEGSKA (reference sequence). The ends were cut back, 5 bases at V and 13 bases at J, with 15 bases in the middle. The CDR3 covers 11 residues. In nucleotides, the CDR3 is TGCAGTGCTGGACAGTTTCCCCTTCAGTTCTTC. Translated, it gives CSAGQFPLQFF.

The chain links TRBV7-2 to TRBJ2-2, with D possibly TRBD1 on 5 matching bases. V was pared by 3 bases and J by 6 bases, with 11 bases between. This CDR3 is 14 amino acids long. Germline V gene data show CDR1 as SGHTA and CDR2 as FQGNSA. CDR3 loop: CASSFQRQPGELFF. Here the CDR3 DNA reads TGTGCCAGCAGCTTCCAAAGACAGCCCGGGGAGCTGTTTTTT.

This clone has only a few counts. The gene calls are TRBV4-2 and TRBJ2-7; 7 bases agree with TRBD2. The germline gives CDR1 LGHNA, CDR2 YNFKEQ. The ends lost 0 bases at V and 1 base at J; junction bases unmatched: 3. This CDR3 has 15 amino acids. The CDR3 DNA reads TGTGCCAGCAGCCAAGAAACGGGGGGTTCCTACGAGCAGTACTTC. Residues: CASSQETGGSYEQYF.

V gene TRBV6-1 combines with J gene TRBJ1-5; 10 nucleotides agree with TRBD1. Germline CDR1 is MNHNS and CDR2 is SASEGT. This CDR3 is built from 16 residues. With V trimmed by 4 bases and J by 3 bases, 6 bases remained unmatched. The CDR3 DNA reads as TGTGCCAGCAGTGGAGGACAGGGGGTCGTCAATCAGCCCCAGCATTTT. This translates into CASSGGQGVVNQPQHF.

The chain is built from TRBV27 and TRBJ2-4; no firm D call. Trimming pared 0 bases from V and 2 bases from J, leaving 8 bases between. CDR1 is MNHEY and CDR2 is SMNVEV in the germline V gene (reference sequence). This CDR3 is built from 15 residues. CDR3 in amino acids: CASSLSPATKNIQYF. DNA of the CDR3: TGTGCCAGCAGTTTATCCCCAGCCACCAAAAACATTCAGTACTTC.

This chain links TRBV7-9 with TRBJ1-3, with 7 bases identical to TRBD1. Germline CDR1 and CDR2: SEHNR and FQNEAQ (reference sequence). The CDR3 is 13 amino acids. Trimming cost V 5 bases and J 4 bases; bases outside gene matches: 2. The CDR3: CASSLGQGNTIYF. The CDR3 region has the DNA TGTGCCAGCAGCCTGGGACAGGGAAACACCATATATTTT.

V gene TRBV5-6 combines with J gene TRBJ2-7; D may be TRBD1 (6 bases). Per germline, CDR1 SGHDT and CDR2 YYEEEE. Deletions cut 0 bases from V and 2 bases from J, with 18 bases between. CDR3 length equals 17 residues. This CDR3 is CASSLDLGTLDTYEQYF. DNA of the CDR3: TGTGCCAGCAGCTTGGATTTAGGGACACTCGACACCTACGAGCAGTACTTC.